The 30 T cell receptor beta chains presented below share a single source sample, sequenced in a study of shared clonotypes between healthy human individuals. Repertoires were generated with immunoSEQ multiplex PCR, while TCRdb's copy carries only in-frame clones and drops some. The repertoire holds 2,100,000 or so clones, with nearly 97% as singletons. The sequenced sample was naive CD4+ T cells sorted from blood. Subset meaning: CD45RA+ positively selected. All receptors derive from a man younger than 30 in good health.

V is TRBV12-5 and J is TRBJ1-5, with D perhaps matching TRBD1 (5 bases). Trimming removed 4 bases from V and 6 bases from J, with 10 bases in between. The CDR3 is 13 amino acids. Germline CDR1 LGHNT, CDR2 FRNRAP. The DNA for the CDR3 is TGTGCTAGTGGTTCCCGGACACTTCAGCCCCAGCATTTT. This sequence encodes CASGSRTLQPQHF.

On this clone itself: The same CDR3 is also encoded by other DNA sequences in this sample. V is TRBV5-1 and J is TRBJ2-2, with 9 bases that match TRBD2. Germline trimming cut 3 bases from V and 2 bases from J; bases unmatched to any gene: 2. The CDR3 consists of 15 residues. CDR1 and CDR2 from the germline V gene are SGHRS and YFSETQ. The CDR3 reads CASSSTSGNTGELFF. The DNA of the CDR3 is TGCGCCAGCAGCTCGACTAGCGGAAACACCGGGGAGCTGTTTTTT.

The chain combines TRBV7-2 with TRBJ2-7; no reliable D call. The CDR3 is 13 amino acids. Trimming shortened V by 0 bases and J by 3 bases, and 6 bases separated the two germline ends. Germline V gives CDR1 SGHTA, CDR2 FQGNSA. The CDR3 reads CASSLAPNYEQYF. CDR3 DNA sequence: TGTGCCAGCAGCTTAGCGCCGAACTACGAGCAGTACTTC.

The CDR3 is CASSQGTPPNYEQYF. The CDR3 DNA reads TGTGCCAGCTCACAGGGGACACCTCCGAACTACGAGCAGTACTTC. The gene calls are TRBV18 and TRBJ2-7; a weak D match, TRBD1 (6 bases). The V gene's germline CDR1 is KGHSH and CDR2 LQKENI. The CDR3 contains 15 residues. V gave up 4 bases and J gave up 3 bases, with 16 bases separating them.

This clone came up once. The chain uses TRBV4-1 and TRBJ2-3; 9 bases fit TRBD2. CDR1 and CDR2 (germline): MGHRA, YSYEKL. Trimming cost V 3 bases and J 5 bases; bases outside gene matches: 3. The CDR3 spans 14 residues. CDR3 residues: CASSQGGGVDTQYF. CDR3 bases: TGCGCCAGCAGCCAGGGCGGGGGGGTAGATACGCAGTATTTT.

The chain uses TRBV2 and TRBJ2-7; D uncertain. This CDR3 is 11 amino acids long. Germline V gene lookup returns CDR1 SNHLY and CDR2 FYNNEI. Trimming removed 8 bases at V and 1 base at J, with 6 bases between. CDR3 loop: CASQASYEQYF. The CDR3, as DNA: TGTGCCAGCCAGGCGTCCTACGAGCAGTACTTC.

Regarding this clone: Other nucleotide sequences from this sample produce the same CDR3. V is TRBV6-1 and J is TRBJ1-2; 8 positions match TRBD1. Germline V lookup: CDR1 MNHNS, CDR2 SASEGT. V trimming: 4 bases; J trimming: 4 bases; junction bases outside the gene matches: 2. This CDR3 has 13 amino acids. In DNA, the CDR3 is TGTGCCAGCAGTGCAGGGACAGGCTATGGCTACACCTTC. Protein: CASSAGTGYGYTF.

This clone was detected only once. The V gene is TRBV4-2, the J gene TRBJ2-7; 7 nucleotides align to TRBD1. The trim removed 4 bases at V and 4 bases at J, leaving 7 bases unmatched. This CDR3 has 14 amino acids. Germline values: CDR1 LGHNA, CDR2 YNFKEQ. CDR3 coding DNA: TGTGCCAGCAGCCGCCGGGACAGCTTTTACGAGCAGTACTTC. It yields the protein CASSRRDSFYEQYF.

This clone was detected only once. The CDR3 sequence is CASSQDLGGSRYNEQFF. CDR3 bases: TGCGCCAGCAGCCAAGATCTCGGCGGGAGTCGGTACAATGAGCAGTTCTTC. The chain joins TRBV4-3 to TRBJ2-1; 7 bases are shared with TRBD2. The CDR3 is made up of 17 amino acids. Per the germline V gene, CDR1 is LGHNA and CDR2 is YSLEER. The junction had 9 bases not matched to a gene; V was cut back by 0 bases and J by 4 bases.

The rearrangement uses TRBV6-6 and TRBJ1-3; D is undetermined. CDR1 is MNHNY and CDR2 is SVGAGI in the germline V gene (reference sequence). This CDR3 is 15 amino acids long. Trimming stripped 3 bases from V and 6 bases from J, with 15 bases between. In DNA, the CDR3 is TGTGCCAGCAGTTATGTCCAGGCGGAGGAAAACACCATATATTTT. Its protein product is CASSYVQAEENTIYF.

The chain is built from TRBV5-1 and TRBJ2-3, with a tentative D call TRBD2 (5 bases). With 1 base removed from V and 5 bases from J, the gap between germline ends came to 11 bases. The CDR3 consists of 14 residues. Germline-derived CDR1 and CDR2 are SGHRS and YFSETQ. The CDR3 coding sequence is TGCGCCAGCAGCTTGCCTAGCCCGGAAGATACGCAGTATTTT. It yields the protein CASSLPSPEDTQYF.

The V gene is TRBV6-5, the J gene TRBJ2-4, with D possibly TRBD2 on 6 matching bases. The germline V gene has CDR1 MNHEY and CDR2 SVGAGI. The CDR3 covers 16 residues. V was pared by 4 bases and J by 2 bases, with 15 bases between. Here the CDR3 reads CASSSGGSLSKNIQYF. DNA for the CDR3: TGTGCCAGCAGTTCAGGAGGGAGCTTGTCCAAAAACATTCAGTACTTC.

The V and J genes are TRBV10-3 and TRBJ2-7; possible D gene TRBD1, 5 bases. Trimming shortened V by 0 bases and J by 3 bases, and 9 bases separated the two germline ends. This CDR3 region has 14 residues. Germline CDR1 and CDR2: ENHRY and SYGVKD. CDR3 coding DNA: TGTGCCATCAGTGAGTCCCCGACAGACTACGAGCAGTACTTC. It encodes CAISESPTDYEQYF.

To note about this clone: Additional DNA sequences in this sample encode the identical CDR3. The rearrangement joins TRBV6-1 to TRBJ2-7, with a possible D match to TRBD1 (6 bases). Trimming removed 6 bases at V and 1 base at J, with 10 bases between. The length of the CDR3 is 13 residues. Germline-derived CDR1 and CDR2 are MNHNS and SASEGT. In DNA, the CDR3 is TGTGCCAGCAGCTTACAGGGATCCTACGAGCAGTACTTC. Protein product: CASSLQGSYEQYF.

The V and J genes are TRBV5-5 and TRBJ1-5; D gene uncertain. This CDR3 comprises 14 residues. V lost 4 bases and J 4 bases, leaving 12 bases between the germline ends. Per the germline V gene, CDR1 is SGHKS and CDR2 is YYEKEE (reference sequence). CDR3 DNA: TGTGCCAGCAGCCCGGCGGGCGGTAATCAGCCCCAGCATTTT. Translation gives CASSPAGGNQPQHF.

The chain couples TRBV5-1 to TRBJ2-3, with D possibly TRBD2 on 6 matching bases. Germline CDR1 is SGHRS and CDR2 is YFSETQ. This CDR3 has 16 residues. Between the trimmed V and J ends, which lost 5 bases and 2 bases, there was a span of 18 bases. Here the CDR3 reads CASSLRPGTDTDTQYF. The DNA of the CDR3 is TGCGCCAGCAGTTTGCGCCCCGGGACTGACACAGATACGCAGTATTTT.

The chain is built from TRBV21-1 and TRBJ1-6; the tabulated D call, TRBD1, remains unverified against the DNA. TRBV21-1 is a known pseudogene. The CDR3 length is 17 residues. CDR3 sequence (DNA): TGTGCCAGCTTCTGCAGGGGGCTTCAATATTTAGGATCACCCCTCCACTTT. Amino acid sequence: CASFCRGLQYLGSPLHF.

J is TRBJ1-1 and V is TRBV19; 7 bases match TRBD1. The CDR3 covers 15 residues. Germline V gene data show CDR1 as LNHDA and CDR2 as SQIVND (reference sequence). V dropped 2 bases and J dropped 4; count of bases not matched to a gene: 7. The CDR3 sequence: CASSISGAGGTEAFF. CDR3 bases: TGTGCCAGTAGTATATCCGGGGCAGGGGGCACTGAAGCTTTCTTT.

The V and J genes are TRBV5-4 and TRBJ2-2; 16 bases are a match to TRBD2. V lost 4 bases, J lost 6 bases, and 9 bases stayed unmatched. CDR3 length: 18 amino acids. From germline, CDR1 is SGHNT and CDR2 YYREEE (reference sequence). This CDR3 reads CASSIGTSGGAVSGELFF. The CDR3 nucleotides are TGTGCCAGCAGCATAGGGACTAGCGGGGGGGCCGTCTCCGGGGAGCTGTTTTTT.

The rearrangement links TRBV30 to TRBJ1-4; no firm D call. CDR1 and CDR2 (germline): GTSNPN, SVGIG (reference sequence). The CDR3 loop spans 13 amino acids. Trimming pared 3 bases from V and 8 bases from J, leaving 13 bases between. The CDR3 nucleotides read TGTGCCTGGAGCACCCGGGCTCGGGAAAAACTGTTTTTT. This sequence encodes CAWSTRAREKLFF.

The DNA of the CDR3 is TGTGCCATCAGTTGGGACAGGGGTGCCCTCGACGAGCAGTACTTC. Translation: CAISWDRGALDEQYF. The chain couples TRBV10-3 to TRBJ2-7, with 10 positions matching TRBD1. The CDR3 length is 15 residues. Germline V gene lookup returns CDR1 ENHRY and CDR2 SYGVKD. V lost 5 bases to trimming and J lost 5 bases; unmatched junction nucleotides: 9.

This sequence joins TRBV7-9 and TRBJ1-4; D unclear. The CDR3 is made up of 15 amino acids. The V end was cut by 5 bases, the J end by 5 bases, with 15 bases between. In germline, CDR1 is SEHNR, CDR2 FQNEAQ (reference sequence). CDR3 in DNA: TGTGCCAGCAGCCACAATCTGGGCCAGAATGAAAAACTGTTTTTT. It encodes CASSHNLGQNEKLFF.

A word on this clone: Other DNA sequences within the sample encode an identical CDR3. CDR3: CASSLDRGYEQYF. CDR3 DNA: TGTGCCAGTAGTCTTGACAGGGGGTACGAGCAGTACTTC. V and J are TRBV19 and TRBJ2-7; 9 positions agree with TRBD1. CDR3 length: 13 amino acids. Germline loops: CDR1 LNHDA, CDR2 SQIVND (reference sequence). V lost 5 bases and J lost 4; bases outside the gene matches: 3.

The chain couples TRBV2 to TRBJ1-1, with D hard to call. CDR3 length: 13 residues. V shed 2 bases and J shed 0 bases, with 4 bases lying between them. Germline V gene data show CDR1 as SNHLY and CDR2 as FYNNEI. CDR3 in amino acids: CASSERVNTEAFF. CDR3 DNA sequence: TGTGCCAGCAGTGAACGGGTGAACACTGAAGCTTTCTTT.

V usage is TRBV9 and J usage is TRBJ1-2; a possible D gene is TRBD1 (6 bases). This CDR3 has 12 amino acids. V was shortened by 3 bases and J by 4 bases, with 7 bases between the two germline ends. Germline CDR1 reads SGDLS; CDR2 reads YYNGEE. The CDR3 DNA follows: TGTGCCAGCAGCGGGACAGTCTATGGCTACACCTTC. Translation: CASSGTVYGYTF.

The rearrangement joins TRBV18 to TRBJ2-6; 8 positions match TRBD1. Germline V gene lookup returns CDR1 KGHSH and CDR2 LQKENI. With 4 bases clipped from V and 3 bases from J, the junction kept 14 bases outside the gene matches. CDR3 length: 19 residues. The CDR3 loop reads CASSLTRGTGDNGANVLTF. The CDR3 DNA reads TGTGCCAGCTCACTGACAAGAGGGACAGGTGATAATGGGGCCAACGTCCTGACTTTC.

Comment on this clone: The germline gene is not matched at one end of the junction; a read error may be the cause. The CDR3, as DNA: TGTGCCAGCAGCTTAGGGGGCCTCGCGGGAGCGCACTTC. This sequence encodes CASSLGGLAGAHF. V usage is TRBV7-6 and J usage is TRBJ2-5; TRBD2 aligns across 7 bases. The length of the CDR3 is 13 residues. Germline assignment: CDR1 SGHVS and CDR2 FNYEAQ.

This clone was detected only a few times. Other DNA variants within this sample encode the same CDR3. The gene calls are TRBV5-1 and TRBJ2-5; D remains ambiguous. The CDR3 runs 11 residues. V gave up 2 bases and J gave up 5 bases, with 4 bases separating them. Per germline, CDR1 SGHRS and CDR2 YFSETQ. The CDR3 sequence is CASSFLETQYF. The CDR3, as DNA: TGCGCCAGCAGCTTTTTGGAGACCCAGTACTTC.

The chain joins TRBV30 to TRBJ1-2, with TRBD1 identical over 7 bases. The CDR3 totals 13 residues. V gave up 1 base and J gave up 4 bases; unmatched junction bases: 3. Germline assignment: CDR1 GTSNPN and CDR2 SVGIG (reference sequence). CDR3 bases: TGTGCCTGGAGTGCCCGGGACAGCTATGGCTACACCTTC. As protein: CAWSARDSYGYTF.

The chain combines TRBV5-5 with TRBJ1-6; 7 nucleotides align to TRBD1. Germline values: CDR1 SGHKS, CDR2 YYEKEE (reference sequence). This CDR3 has 17 amino acids. The junction had 13 bases not matched to a gene; V was cut back by 2 bases and J by 8 bases. The DNA of the CDR3 is TGTGCCAGCAGCTTTTTGGTGTTGGCAGGGGGGTATTCACCCCTCCACTTT. This encodes CASSFLVLAGGYSPLHF.